The 6 T cell receptor beta chains below all came from one sample that was sequenced in a study of response to subunit inactivated influenza vaccine. In TCRdb, the RT-PCR reads were re-called with MiXCR into one record per CDR3 protein. The table has roughly 500,000 distinct CDR3 sequences, around 25% seen once. The starting material was CD4+ T cells sorted from PBMCs, obtained less than 6 days after vaccination. These receptors were obtained from a man aged 50 or older who received an inactivated influenza vaccine.

This sequence joins TRBV6-2 or TRBV6-3 and TRBJ2-7; D uncertain. In germline, CDR1 is MNHEY, CDR2 SVGEGT. Trimming took off 0 bases at V and 7 bases at J, with 4 bases between the two ends. This CDR3 is 11 amino acids long. CDR3 sequence (DNA): TGTGCCAGCAGTTACTCGAGGGAGCAGTACTTC. It encodes CASSYSREQYF.

The rearrangement uses TRBV12-3 or TRBV12-4 and TRBJ2-2; D is ambiguous. Trimming stripped 3 bases from V and 5 bases from J, with 13 bases between. This CDR3 contains 15 residues. The CDR3 DNA follows: TGTGCCAGCAGTTTGGGGAATATTTATACCGGGGAGCTGTTTTTT. As protein: CASSLGNIYTGELFF.

This sequence joins TRBV4-3 and TRBJ2-1, with 11 bases lining up with TRBD2. This CDR3 comprises 17 residues. Germline trimming cut 0 bases from V and 3 bases from J; bases unmatched to any gene: 4. Germline loops: CDR1 LGHNA, CDR2 YSLEER. CDR3: CASSQDFLAGGYNEQFF. The DNA of the CDR3 is TGCGCCAGCAGCCAAGATTTCCTAGCGGGGGGCTACAATGAGCAGTTCTTC.

V usage is TRBV6-5 and J usage is TRBJ1-2; no clear D. The germline gives CDR1 MNHEY, CDR2 SVGAGI. The V gene lost 0 bases and the J gene lost 4 bases, with 15 bases spanning the gap. CDR3 length: 16 residues. CDR3 amino acids: CASSYSVGGFTYGYTF. In DNA, the CDR3 is TGTGCCAGCAGTTACTCGGTGGGAGGGTTTACCTATGGCTACACCTTC.

This clonotype has only a few counts. This chain uses TRBV6-2 or TRBV6-3 with TRBJ2-2, with D perhaps matching TRBD2 (6 bases). The CDR3 is 13 amino acids. Per germline, CDR1 MNHEY and CDR2 SVGEGT. Trimming removed 6 bases from V and 6 bases from J, with 11 bases in between. This CDR3 reads CASSPRLAGELFF. In DNA form, the CDR3 reads TGTGCCAGCAGCCCCCGACTAGCCGGGGAGCTGTTTTTT.

This clonotype was recorded a few times. This rearrangement joins TRBV7-3 to TRBJ2-2; 7 bases are a match to TRBD1. The CDR3 runs 17 residues. V lost 5 bases to trimming and J lost 1 base; unmatched junction nucleotides: 10. Germline-derived CDR1 and CDR2 are SGHTA and FQGTGA. The CDR3 here is CASSKIPTGRNTGELFF. CDR3 DNA: TGTGCCAGCAGCAAAATACCGACAGGGCGGAACACCGGGGAGCTGTTTTTT. Drawing the rest from reference TRBV7-3 and TRBJ2-2, the complete variable domain is GAGVSQTPSNKVTEKGKYVELRCDPISGHTALYWYRQSLGQGPEFLIYFQGTGAADDSGLPNDRFFAVRPEGSVSTLKIQRTERGDSAVYLCASSKIPTGRNTGELFFGEGSRLTVL.